These T cell receptor beta chains were read from a single sample in a study of T cells in Graves' hyperthyroidism and ophthalmopathy. TCRdb re-derived calls from the multiplex PCR reads in MiXCR, one entry per CDR3 protein. The sample consists of hundreds of thousands of distinct CDR3 sequences, 14% to 15% of them appearing once. The specimen was blood. These receptors were obtained from a man younger than 35 with Graves' ophthalmopathy. The CDR3 runs from the conserved cysteine through the conserved F or W. The D gene is left open where the match is weak. Size tells how often a clone was seen (once, few, many) or the class of an expanded clone, and some rows leave it out.

V gene	clone size	J gene	D gene	CDR3 DNA	CDR3 protein
TRBV18	NA	TRBJ2-7	NA	TGTGCCAGCTCAAGCCGGGACTTAGGGTACGAGCAGTACTTC	CASSSRDLGYEQYF
TRBV7-7	NA	TRBJ2-2	TRBD2	TGTGCTAGCAGCTTAGACCTAGCGGGAAGTGGGGGTCCCGGGGAGCTGTTTTTT	CASSLDLAGSGGPGELFF
TRBV9	many	TRBJ2-1	NA	TGTGCCAGCAGCGTAGGCTTCGGGGGTAACAATGAGCAGTTCTTC	CASSVGFGGNNEQFF
TRBV6-4	NA	TRBJ2-1	TRBD2	TGTGCCAGCAGTGGGGAGGCGGGGGGGCCTCAGAATGAGCAGTTCTTC	CASSGEAGGPQNEQFF
TRBV5-1	NA	TRBJ2-6	TRBD1	TGCGCCAGCAGCCCAACCCCGGGACAGGGAGCTGGGGCCAACGTCCTGACTTTC	CASSPTPGQGAGANVLTF
TRBV5-1	many	TRBJ2-1	NA	TGCGCCAGCAGCTTGTTCATAGAGGGTGAGCAGTTCTTC	CASSLFIEGEQFF
TRBV7-3	NA	TRBJ2-7	TRBD2	TGTGCCAGCAGCTTAAGGCGGGAGGGCCTAGGCGAGCAGTACTTC	CASSLRREGLGEQYF
TRBV6-1	NA	TRBJ2-3	NA	TGTGCCAGCAGTGAAGGGGGCGAGACAGATACGCAGTATTTT	CASSEGGETDTQYF
TRBV11-2	few	TRBJ2-2	TRBD2	TGTGCCAGCAGCTCTCGAGGCGGGAGGGGTATTACCGGGGAGCTGTTTTTT	CASSSRGGRGITGELFF
TRBV7-9	many	TRBJ1-1	NA	TGTGCCAGCAGCCAAGTCCGACAGCAGAACACTGAAGCTTTCTTT	CASSQVRQQNTEAFF
TRBV20-1	NA	TRBJ2-1	TRBD2	TGCAGTGCTAGACTCAGGTTTGGGGGATCCCTAGCGGTGAACAATGAGCAGTTCTTC	CSARLRFGGSLAVNNEQFF
TRBV3-1	many	TRBJ2-3	NA	TGTGCCAGCAGCCAAGAACCCATGAATGTTCGGGCAGATACGCAGTATTTT	CASSQEPMNVRADTQYF
TRBV6-2/TRBV6-3	many	TRBJ2-5	NA	TGTGCCAGCAGTTACTTCACCGCAGATCAAGAGACCCAGTACTTC	CASSYFTADQETQYF
TRBV30	NA	TRBJ2-7	TRBD1	TGTGCCTGGAGTGCTCTTTGGACAGGGGGAACCTACGAGCAGTACTTC	CAWSALWTGGTYEQYF
TRBV27	many	TRBJ1-1	NA	TGTGCCAGCAGTCCCTTCGTGACATTGAACACTGAAGCTTTCTTT	CASSPFVTLNTEAFF
TRBV5-6	many	TRBJ2-3	TRBD2	TGTGCCAGCAGCTGGGGGACTAGCGGATTTACAGATACGCAGTATTTT	CASSWGTSGFTDTQYF
TRBV4-1	few	TRBJ2-2	TRBD2	TGCGCCAGCAGTCCTTTAGCGGGGCCCAACACCGGGGAGCTGTTTTTT	CASSPLAGPNTGELFF
TRBV19	few	TRBJ2-3	TRBD1	TGTGCCAGTAGTCGTGGGGACAGGAGGCAGACAGATACGCAGTATTTT	CASSRGDRRQTDTQYF
TRBV13	many	TRBJ2-7	NA	TGTGCCAGCAGCTTAGGAAACCGGGAGTACGAGCAGTACTTC	CASSLGNREYEQYF
TRBV5-1	many	TRBJ1-2	NA	TGCGCCAGCAGCATAGGACACGAAGGCTACACCTTC	CASSIGHEGYTF
TRBV5-1	NA	TRBJ2-3	NA	TGCGCCAGCAGCTTGTATAATTCTGATACGCAGTATTTT	CASSLYNSDTQYF
TRBV5-1	many	TRBJ2-5	NA	TGCGCCAGCAGCCAACTAGTAGGCCGGGAGACCCAGTACTTC	CASSQLVGRETQYF
TRBV18	few	TRBJ2-6	TRBD1	TGTGCCAGCTCACCCACAGGGGATGGGGCCAACGTCCTGACTTTC	CASSPTGDGANVLTF
TRBV30	few	TRBJ1-4	NA	TGTGCCAAATCCGGGGGCCCTAATGAAAAACTGTTTTTT	CAKSGGPNEKLFF
TRBV11-2	many	TRBJ2-2	NA	TGTGCCAGCAGCTTTGGGAGTATTACCGCGAACACCGGGGAGCTGTTTTTT	CASSFGSITANTGELFF
TRBV28	many	TRBJ1-2	TRBD1	TGTGCCAGCAGTGAGGGACAGACCCCTAACTATGGCTACACCTTC	CASSEGQTPNYGYTF
TRBV7-3	many	TRBJ2-1	TRBD2	TGTGCCAGCAGCTTAAGCGGGGGGGAGGGTTATGAGCAGTTCTTC	CASSLSGGEGYEQFF
TRBV9	NA	TRBJ2-2	NA	TGTGCCAGCAGCGTATCATGGATCCCCGGGGAGCTGTTTTTT	CASSVSWIPGELFF
TRBV7-9	many	TRBJ1-2	NA	TGTGCCAGCAGCACCGGGGCCTATGGCTACACCTTC	CASSTGAYGYTF
TRBV3-1	many	TRBJ2-5	NA	TGTGCCAGCAGCCAAGACGTGGACTCAGGATACGAGACCCAGTACTTC	CASSQDVDSGYETQYF
TRBV7-9	NA	TRBJ2-1	NA	TGTGCCAGCAGCGTTGGCGGGGTTTCCTACAATGAGCAGTTCTTC	CASSVGGVSYNEQFF
TRBV11-3	NA	TRBJ2-1	TRBD2	TGTGCCAGCATCCCTCCGGGACTAGCGGGAGGGGGACGGAATGAGCAGTTCTTC	CASIPPGLAGGGRNEQFF